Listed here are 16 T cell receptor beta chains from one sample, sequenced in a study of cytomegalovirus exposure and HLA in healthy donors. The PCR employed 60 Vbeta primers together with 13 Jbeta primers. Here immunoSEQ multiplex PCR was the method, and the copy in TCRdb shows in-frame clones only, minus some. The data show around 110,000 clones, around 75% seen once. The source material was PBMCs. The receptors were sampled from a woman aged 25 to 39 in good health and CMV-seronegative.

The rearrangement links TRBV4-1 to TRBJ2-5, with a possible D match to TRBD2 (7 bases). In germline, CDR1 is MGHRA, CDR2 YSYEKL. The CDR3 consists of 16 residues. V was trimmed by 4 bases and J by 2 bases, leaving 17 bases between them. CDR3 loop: CASSLGGRREQETQYF. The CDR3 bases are TGCGCCAGCAGCCTCGGGGGGCGGCGAGAGCAAGAGACCCAGTACTTC.

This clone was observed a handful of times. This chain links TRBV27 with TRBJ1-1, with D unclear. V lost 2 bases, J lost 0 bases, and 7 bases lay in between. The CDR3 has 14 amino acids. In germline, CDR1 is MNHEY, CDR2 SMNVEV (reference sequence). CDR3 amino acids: CASSLNSLNTEAFF. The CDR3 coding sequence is TGTGCCAGCAGTTTAAACTCCCTGAACACTGAAGCTTTCTTT.

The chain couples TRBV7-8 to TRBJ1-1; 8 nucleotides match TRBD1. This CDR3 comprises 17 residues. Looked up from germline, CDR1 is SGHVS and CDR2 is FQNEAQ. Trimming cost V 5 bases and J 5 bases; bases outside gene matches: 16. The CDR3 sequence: CASSQGRQGARRTEAFF. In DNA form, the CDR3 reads TGTGCCAGCAGCCAGGGGAGGCAGGGGGCAAGGCGAACTGAAGCTTTCTTT.

The CDR3: CSVAGHSNQPQHF. CDR3 nucleotide sequence: TGCAGCGTTGCAGGGCATAGCAATCAGCCCCAGCATTTT. The chain carries TRBV29-1 and TRBJ1-5; a weak D match, TRBD1 (5 bases). V lost 4 bases, J lost 0 bases, and 7 bases lay in between. Germline CDR1 is SQVTM and CDR2 is ANQGSEA. This CDR3 is 13 amino acids long.

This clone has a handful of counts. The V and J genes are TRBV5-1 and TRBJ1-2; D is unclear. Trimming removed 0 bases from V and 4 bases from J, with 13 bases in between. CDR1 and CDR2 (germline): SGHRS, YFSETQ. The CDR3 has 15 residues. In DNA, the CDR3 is TGCGCCAGCAGCTTGGCGTCATCCTCTACCTATGGCTACACCTTC. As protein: CASSLASSSTYGYTF.

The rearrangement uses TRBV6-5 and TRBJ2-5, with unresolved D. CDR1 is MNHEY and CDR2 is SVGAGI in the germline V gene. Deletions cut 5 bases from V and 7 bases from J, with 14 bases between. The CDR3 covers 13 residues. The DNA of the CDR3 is TGTGCCAGCAGTACCTATCAGTCAGGGACCCAGTACTTC. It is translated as CASSTYQSGTQYF.

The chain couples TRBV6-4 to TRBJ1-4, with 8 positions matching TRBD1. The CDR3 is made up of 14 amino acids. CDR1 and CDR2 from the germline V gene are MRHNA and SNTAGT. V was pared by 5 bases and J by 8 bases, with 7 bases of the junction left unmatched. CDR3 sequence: CASSPTGAGEKLFF. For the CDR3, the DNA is TGTGCCAGCAGTCCGACAGGGGCAGGGGAAAAACTGTTTTTT.

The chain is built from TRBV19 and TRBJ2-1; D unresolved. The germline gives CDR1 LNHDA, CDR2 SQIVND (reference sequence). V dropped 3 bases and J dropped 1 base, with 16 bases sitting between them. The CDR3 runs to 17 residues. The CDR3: CASSILTGTRSYNEQFF. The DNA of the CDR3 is TGTGCCAGTAGTATTCTTACTGGAACGAGGTCCTACAATGAGCAGTTCTTC.

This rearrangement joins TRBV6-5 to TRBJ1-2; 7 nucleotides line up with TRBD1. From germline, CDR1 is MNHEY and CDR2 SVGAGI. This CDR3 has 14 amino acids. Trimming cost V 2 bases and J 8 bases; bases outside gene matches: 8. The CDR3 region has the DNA TGTGCCAGCAGTTACGGAGGGACAGTGATAGGCTACACCTTC. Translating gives CASSYGGTVIGYTF.

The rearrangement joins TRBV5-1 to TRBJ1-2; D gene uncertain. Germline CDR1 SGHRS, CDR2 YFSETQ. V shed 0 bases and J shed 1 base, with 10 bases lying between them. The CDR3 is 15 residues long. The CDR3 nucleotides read TGCGCCAGCAGCTTGGATTCAGGCAATAACTATGGCTACACCTTC. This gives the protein CASSLDSGNNYGYTF.

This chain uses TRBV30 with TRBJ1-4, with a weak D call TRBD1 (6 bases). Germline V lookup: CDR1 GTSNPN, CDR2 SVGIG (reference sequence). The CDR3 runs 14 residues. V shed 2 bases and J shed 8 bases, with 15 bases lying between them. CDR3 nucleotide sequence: TGTGCCTGGAGTACGGGCAGGGGAAGGGAAAAACTGTTTTTT. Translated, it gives CAWSTGRGREKLFF.

CDR3 residues: CASSLGQENTEAFF. The DNA for the CDR3 is TGTGCCAGCAGCTTGGGGCAGGAGAACACTGAAGCTTTCTTT. This chain uses TRBV5-4 with TRBJ1-1; no definite D call. V lost 0 bases and J 1 base, leaving 7 bases between the germline ends. CDR1 SGHNT and CDR2 YYREEE come from the germline V gene (reference sequence). The CDR3 length is 14 residues. The full variable domain, completed using reference TRBV5-4 and TRBJ1-1, is ETGVTQSPTHLIKTRGQQVTLRCSSQSGHNTVSWYQQALGQGPQFIFQYYREEENGRGNFPPRFSGLQFPNYSSELNVNALELDDSALYLCASSLGQENTEAFFGQGTRLTVV.

The CDR3 sequence is CAWIGVGTDTQYF. CDR3 DNA sequence: TGTGCCTGGATAGGGGTGGGCACAGATACGCAGTATTTT. This chain links TRBV30 with TRBJ2-3, with D maybe TRBD1 (5 bases). The CDR3 loop spans 13 amino acids. Trimming left V 4 bases short and J 1 base short, with 9 bases between. Germline assignment: CDR1 GTSNPN and CDR2 SVGIG (reference sequence).

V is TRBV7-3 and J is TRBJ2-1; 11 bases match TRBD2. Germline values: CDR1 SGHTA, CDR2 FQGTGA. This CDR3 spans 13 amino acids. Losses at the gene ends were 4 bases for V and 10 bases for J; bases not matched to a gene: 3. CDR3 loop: CASSYGTSGEQFF. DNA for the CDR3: TGTGCCAGCAGCTATGGGACTAGCGGCGAGCAGTTCTTC.

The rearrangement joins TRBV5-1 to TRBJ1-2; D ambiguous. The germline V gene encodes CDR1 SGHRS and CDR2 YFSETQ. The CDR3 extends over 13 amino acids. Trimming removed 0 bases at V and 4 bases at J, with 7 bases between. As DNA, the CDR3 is TGCGCCAGCAGCTTGGAAGACTTCTATGGCTACACCTTC. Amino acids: CASSLEDFYGYTF.

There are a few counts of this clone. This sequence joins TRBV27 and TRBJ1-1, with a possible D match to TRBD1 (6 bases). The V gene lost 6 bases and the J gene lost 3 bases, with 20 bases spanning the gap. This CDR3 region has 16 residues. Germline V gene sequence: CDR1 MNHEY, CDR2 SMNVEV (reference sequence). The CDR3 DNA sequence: TGTGCCAGCAGGGGGAGGGGGGGTACCTTGGACACTGAAGCTTTCTTT. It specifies CASRGRGGTLDTEAFF.